Presented here are 3 T cell receptor beta chains from one specimen sequenced in a study of OX40 agonist ivuxolimab in advanced cancers. The library was obtained by the immunoSEQ multiplex PCR assay. TCRdb mirrors the immuneACCESS table, restricted to in-frame sequences. Some clones are absent from its copies; in checked studies, under half trace to an unresolved V gene, and the reason for the others is unknown. Recorded for this sample are approximately 66,000 clones; approximately 81% of them occurred a single time. Clones ranked in the top ten supply roughly 0.8% of the sample. The sequences come from CD4+ or CD8+ T cells sorted from blood, collected in a trial of the OX40 agonist ivuxolimab. These receptors all stem from an adult with an advanced solid tumor such as melanoma, head and neck, liver or kidney cancer.

The chain couples TRBV2 to TRBJ2-3; D is perhaps TRBD2 (5 bases). This CDR3 is 13 amino acids long. V lost 6 bases, J lost 0 bases, and 7 bases lay in between. The germline V gene has CDR1 SNHLY and CDR2 FYNNEI. The CDR3 region is CASRRTSTDTQYF. CDR3 DNA sequence: TGTGCCAGCAGGCGGACTAGCACAGATACGCAGTATTTT.

The rearrangement links TRBV5-6 to TRBJ1-2; D remains unclear. V was trimmed by 5 bases and J by 3 bases, leaving 17 bases between them. This CDR3 spans 15 amino acids. CDR1 and CDR2 (germline): SGHDT, YYEEEE. The CDR3 region is CASSRSGGRDYGYTF. The CDR3 DNA sequence: TGTGCCAGCAGTCGGTCGGGAGGTAGGGACTATGGCTACACCTTC.

The J gene is TRBJ2-7, the V gene TRBV7-2; 8 positions agree with TRBD2. After removal of 0 bases from V and 5 bases from J, the junction contained 9 bases not matched to a gene. The CDR3 totals 16 residues. CDR1 SGHTA and CDR2 FQGNSA come from the germline V gene. The CDR3 loop is CASSLAGPSGLHEQYF. CDR3 DNA sequence: TGTGCCAGCAGCTTAGCTGGGCCTAGCGGGTTGCACGAGCAGTACTTC.